This passage covers 19 T cell receptor beta chains from one sample sequenced in a study of Graves' ophthalmopathy and Graves' hyperthyroidism. The authors amplified TCR beta CDR3 regions from RNA transcripts. The first-round RT-PCR employed HTBI primers together with the Qiagen OneStep RT-PCR kit. A multiplex PCR was then performed as the second round. TCRdb reprocessed the multiplex PCR reads via MiXCR and lists one record per CDR3 protein. This table has around 470,000 distinct CDR3 sequences, about 15% appearing once. The sequencing input was blood. The source is a woman in her 30s with Graves' ophthalmopathy.

In its sample, this clonotype was seen many times. The chain links TRBV6-1 to TRBJ1-3; tentatively, D is TRBD1 (5 bases). V was trimmed by 6 bases and J by 4 bases, leaving 16 bases between them. This CDR3 comprises 15 residues. CDR1 is MNHNS and CDR2 is SASEGT in the germline V gene. The CDR3 nucleotides are TGTGCCAGCAGCCGAGGGGTGCTTAGGGGAAACACCATATATTTT. This encodes CASSRGVLRGNTIYF.

The chain is built from TRBV12-3 or TRBV12-4 and TRBJ1-2; weak D call: TRBD1 (5 bases). Deletions cut 3 bases from V and 6 bases from J, with 11 bases between. The CDR3 loop spans 13 amino acids. CDR3 region: CASSFQGQHGYTF. The DNA of the CDR3 is TGTGCCAGCAGTTTCCAGGGCCAGCATGGCTACACCTTC.

This clonotype appeared many times. This chain joins TRBV6-1 and TRBJ1-1, with D perhaps TRBD1 (5 bases). CDR1 and CDR2 from the germline V gene are MNHNS and SASEGT. Deletions cut 6 bases from V and 3 bases from J, with 17 bases between. This CDR3 comprises 15 residues. The CDR3 reads CASSPAGFIYTEAFF. In nucleotides, the CDR3 is TGTGCCAGCAGCCCTGCAGGGTTTATTTACACTGAAGCTTTCTTT.

The sample holds many counts of this clonotype. V gene TRBV10-3 combines with J gene TRBJ2-7; TRBD2 aligns across 11 bases. Germline loops: CDR1 ENHRY, CDR2 SYGVKD. V trimming: 8 bases; J trimming: 1 base; junction bases outside the gene matches: 7. The CDR3 has 15 residues. CDR3 region: CAIGTSGGLSYEQYF. DNA of the CDR3: TGTGCCATCGGAACTAGCGGGGGATTATCCTACGAGCAGTACTTC.

This clonotype has ten or more counts. V usage is TRBV4-1 and J usage is TRBJ1-1; D is uncertain. V was clipped by 3 bases and J by 2 bases, with 10 bases between them. The CDR3 sequence is 14 residues long. In germline, CDR1 is MGHRA, CDR2 YSYEKL. CDR3 protein: CASSQLWGNTEAFF. CDR3 nucleotides: TGCGCCAGCAGCCAGTTGTGGGGTAACACTGAAGCTTTCTTT.

This clonotype was seen repeatedly, ten times or more. V gene TRBV10-3 combines with J gene TRBJ1-5, with TRBD1 matching over 9 bases. CDR1 and CDR2 (germline): ENHRY, SYGVKD. After removal of 2 bases from V and 5 bases from J, the junction contained 4 bases not matched to a gene. The CDR3 has 15 residues. The CDR3 DNA reads as TGTGCCATCAGTGAGACAGGGGGCGACCATCAGCCCCAGCATTTT. Translating gives CAISETGGDHQPQHF.

This clonotype was counted between two and nine times. The chain couples TRBV4-1 to TRBJ2-7; 12 positions agree with TRBD2. J gave up 7 bases and V 2 bases, and 9 bases lay outside the gene matches. The germline gives CDR1 MGHRA, CDR2 YSYEKL. The CDR3 spans 16 residues. CDR3 protein: CASSQPLAGGPREQYF. CDR3 bases: TGCGCCAGCAGCCAACCTCTAGCGGGAGGGCCCAGGGAGCAGTACTTC.

This clonotype was detected only a few times. The rearrangement uses TRBV5-1 and TRBJ2-7; tentatively, D is TRBD1 (6 bases). The germline V gene encodes CDR1 SGHRS and CDR2 YFSETQ. V gave up 4 bases and J gave up 3 bases, with 14 bases separating them. The CDR3 sequence is 14 residues long. The CDR3 DNA follows: TGCGCCAGCAGCCCGGGCGACAGGAACTACGAGCAGTACTTC. Residues: CASSPGDRNYEQYF. The entire variable domain, with the rest obtained from reference TRBV5-1 and TRBJ2-7, is as follows: KAGVTQTPRYLIKTRGQQVTLSCSPISGHRSVSWYQQTPGQGLQFLFEYFSETQRNKGNFPGRFSGRQFSNSRSEMNVSTLELGDSALYLCASSPGDRNYEQYFGPGTRLTVT.

Many counts were recorded for this clonotype. The chain carries TRBV28 and TRBJ1-5, with TRBD1 identical over 7 bases. Per the germline V gene, CDR1 is MDHEN and CDR2 is SYDVKM. The CDR3 has 15 residues. Trimming cost V 6 bases and J 2 bases; bases outside gene matches: 7. CDR3 sequence: CASSKTGEGNQPQHF. CDR3 coding DNA: TGTGCCAGCAGCAAAACAGGGGAAGGCAATCAGCCCCAGCATTTT.

This clonotype came up a few times. The chain combines TRBV11-2 with TRBJ2-5, with TRBD2 matching over 7 bases. Germline CDR1 and CDR2: SGHAT and FQNNGV. The CDR3 runs 18 residues. Trimming removed 0 bases from V and 0 bases from J; junction bases left unmatched: 10. The CDR3 loop is CASSLESLGGDDQETQYF. The CDR3 nucleotides read TGTGCCAGCAGCTTAGAAAGTCTGGGAGGGGACGACCAAGAGACCCAGTACTTC.

Only a few counts were recorded for this clonotype. A much larger clone is a single base away; this may be a read error. The rearrangement links TRBV27 to TRBJ1-1, with no clear D. Per the germline V gene, CDR1 is MNHEY and CDR2 is SMNVEV (reference sequence). This CDR3 has 14 amino acids. In nucleotides, the CDR3 is TGTGCCAGCAAACTCCACGGTGACTACACTGAAGCTTGCTTT. The encoded protein is CASKLHGDYTEACF.

This clonotype was detected only a few times. The chain links TRBV29-1 to TRBJ2-2; TRBD2 agrees at 9 bases. The CDR3 runs to 18 residues. V trimming: 0 bases; J trimming: 6 bases; junction bases outside the gene matches: 14. Germline V gives CDR1 SQVTM, CDR2 ANQGSEA. The CDR3 nucleotides are TGCAGCGTTGAAGACCACTCGGGGCGGGAGGGCCCCCCCGGGGAGCTGTTTTTT. It translates to CSVEDHSGREGPPGELFF.

Many counts were recorded for this clonotype. This chain links TRBV15 with TRBJ1-5; D is uncertain. From germline, CDR1 is LNHNV and CDR2 YYDKDF (reference sequence). Trimming pared 5 bases from V and 5 bases from J, leaving 13 bases between. This CDR3 region has 14 residues. In nucleotides, the CDR3 is TGTGCCACCAGCGGCGGTTTGATCCATCAGCCCCAGCATTTT. As protein: CATSGGLIHQPQHF. Together with reference TRBV15 and TRBJ1-5, the CDR3 gives the full variable domain: DAMVIQNPRYQVTQFGKPVTLSCSQTLNHNVMYWYQQKSSQAPKLLFHYYDKDFNNEADTPDNFQSRRPNTSFCFLDIRSPGLGDTAMYLCATSGGLIHQPQHFGDGTRLSIL.

This clonotype was observed a handful of times. The chain recombines TRBV7-9 with TRBJ1-2, with TRBD1 matching over 8 bases. This CDR3 contains 13 residues. Germline V lookup: CDR1 SEHNR, CDR2 FQNEAQ (reference sequence). V was pared by 5 bases and J by 8 bases, with 7 bases of the junction left unmatched. The CDR3 nucleotides read TGTGCCAGCAGCCCGACAGGGGAGGGCGGCTACACCTTC. This encodes CASSPTGEGGYTF.

The chain is built from TRBV12-3 or TRBV12-4 and TRBJ1-4; TRBD1 might be the D (6 bases). Trimming took off 4 bases at V and 13 bases at J, with 22 bases between the two ends. The CDR3 contains 15 residues. CDR3 amino acids: CASSYSPAGQPRLFF. CDR3 DNA: TGTGCCAGCAGTTACTCCCCCGCCGGACAGCCCCGACTGTTTTTT.

This clonotype appeared many times. The rearrangement joins TRBV13 to TRBJ2-5; 11 nucleotides line up with TRBD2. Germline-derived CDR1 and CDR2 are PRHDT and FYEKMQ (reference sequence). The length of the CDR3 is 16 residues. The J segment lost 6 bases and the V segment lost 3 bases, leaving 9 bases of the junction unmatched. CDR3 DNA: TGTGCCAGCAGCTTCTTAGCGGGAGGGCCGAGTAAGACCCAGTACTTC. Encoded protein: CASSFLAGGPSKTQYF.

This clonotype was seen many times. The chain carries TRBV5-1 and TRBJ2-4, with 7 bases aligning to TRBD1. V gave up 6 bases and J gave up 7 bases; unmatched junction bases: 16. CDR3 size: 16 residues. CDR1 is SGHRS and CDR2 is YFSETQ in the germline V gene. In nucleotides, the CDR3 is TGCGCCAGCAAAGTTGGTCGGGACACCAGGGGGAACATTCAGTACTTC. Translation: CASKVGRDTRGNIQYF.

This clonotype was seen many times. V usage is TRBV30 and J usage is TRBJ1-1; D is possibly TRBD1 (6 bases). Trimming took off 0 bases at V and 2 bases at J, with 7 bases between the two ends. This CDR3 has 13 amino acids. Germline V gene sequence: CDR1 GTSNPN, CDR2 SVGIG (reference sequence). CDR3 DNA sequence: TGTGCCTGGAGTGTACAGGGAAACACTGAAGCTTTCTTT. As protein: CAWSVQGNTEAFF.

This clonotype appeared many times. CDR3 region: CASSLYAGGARTEAFF. The CDR3 DNA follows: TGTGCCAGCAGTTTATACGCCGGGGGGGCTCGGACTGAAGCTTTCTTT. The rearrangement uses TRBV28 and TRBJ1-1, with a weak D call TRBD1 (6 bases). The CDR3 contains 16 residues. Germline assignment: CDR1 MDHEN and CDR2 SYDVKM. The V end was cut by 1 base, the J end by 5 bases, with 17 bases between.